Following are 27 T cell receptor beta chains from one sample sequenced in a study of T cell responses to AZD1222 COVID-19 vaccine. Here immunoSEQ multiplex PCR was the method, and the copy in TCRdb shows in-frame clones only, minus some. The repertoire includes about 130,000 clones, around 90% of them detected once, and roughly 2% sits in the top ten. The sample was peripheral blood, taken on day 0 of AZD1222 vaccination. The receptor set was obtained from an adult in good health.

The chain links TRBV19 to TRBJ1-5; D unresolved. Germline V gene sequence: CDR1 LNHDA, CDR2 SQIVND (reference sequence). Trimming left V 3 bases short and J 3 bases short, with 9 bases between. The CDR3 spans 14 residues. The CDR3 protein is CASSIQDNNQPQHF. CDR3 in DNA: TGTGCCAGTAGTATCCAAGACAACAATCAGCCCCAGCATTTT.

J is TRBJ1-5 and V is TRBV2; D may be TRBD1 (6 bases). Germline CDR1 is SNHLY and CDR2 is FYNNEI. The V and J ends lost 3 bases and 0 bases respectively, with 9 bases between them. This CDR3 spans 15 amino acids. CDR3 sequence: CASSEWGASNQPQHF. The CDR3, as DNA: TGTGCCAGCAGTGAGTGGGGGGCTAGCAATCAGCCCCAGCATTTT.

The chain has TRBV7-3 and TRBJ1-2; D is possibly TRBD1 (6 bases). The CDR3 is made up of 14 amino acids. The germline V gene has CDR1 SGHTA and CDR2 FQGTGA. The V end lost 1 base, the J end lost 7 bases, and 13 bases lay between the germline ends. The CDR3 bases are TGTGCCAGCAGCTTAAACAGGGAAAGCGGTGGCTACACCTTC. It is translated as CASSLNRESGGYTF.

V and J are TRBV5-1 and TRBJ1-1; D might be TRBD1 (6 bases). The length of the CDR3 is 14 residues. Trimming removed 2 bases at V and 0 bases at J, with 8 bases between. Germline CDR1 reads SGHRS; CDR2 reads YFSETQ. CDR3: CASSFGQLNTEAFF. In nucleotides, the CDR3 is TGCGCCAGCAGCTTTGGACAGCTGAACACTGAAGCTTTCTTT.

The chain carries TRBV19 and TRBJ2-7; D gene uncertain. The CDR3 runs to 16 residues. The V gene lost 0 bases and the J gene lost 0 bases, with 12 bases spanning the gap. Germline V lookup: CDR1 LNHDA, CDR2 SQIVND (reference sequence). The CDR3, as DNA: TGTGCCAGTAGTATAGATCTCCTTGGCGGCTCCTACGAGCAGTACTTC. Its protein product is CASSIDLLGGSYEQYF.

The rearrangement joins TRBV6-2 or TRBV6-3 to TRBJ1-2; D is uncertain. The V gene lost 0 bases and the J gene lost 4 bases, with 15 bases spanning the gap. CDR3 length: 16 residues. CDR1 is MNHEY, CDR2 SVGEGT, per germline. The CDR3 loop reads CASSYSRRRPGYGYTF. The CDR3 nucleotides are TGTGCCAGCAGTTACTCGAGAAGGAGACCGGGCTATGGCTACACCTTC.

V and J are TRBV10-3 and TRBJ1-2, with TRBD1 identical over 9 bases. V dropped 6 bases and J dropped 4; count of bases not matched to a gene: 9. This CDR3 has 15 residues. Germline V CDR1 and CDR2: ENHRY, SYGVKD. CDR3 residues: CAIRAGTGIFYGYTF. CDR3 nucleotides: TGTGCCATCAGAGCCGGGACAGGGATATTCTATGGCTACACCTTC.

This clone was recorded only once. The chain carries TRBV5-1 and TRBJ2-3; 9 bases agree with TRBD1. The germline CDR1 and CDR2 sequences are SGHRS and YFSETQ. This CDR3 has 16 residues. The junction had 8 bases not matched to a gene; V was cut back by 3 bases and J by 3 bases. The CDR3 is CASSSEPGQGTDTQYF. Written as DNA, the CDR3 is TGCGCCAGCAGCTCCGAACCGGGACAGGGAACAGATACGCAGTATTTT.

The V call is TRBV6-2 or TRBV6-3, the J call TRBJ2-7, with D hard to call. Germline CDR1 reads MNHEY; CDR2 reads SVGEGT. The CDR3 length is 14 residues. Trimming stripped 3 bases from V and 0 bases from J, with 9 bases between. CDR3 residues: CASSYTVISYEQYF. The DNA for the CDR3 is TGTGCCAGCAGTTATACAGTGATCTCCTACGAGCAGTACTTC.

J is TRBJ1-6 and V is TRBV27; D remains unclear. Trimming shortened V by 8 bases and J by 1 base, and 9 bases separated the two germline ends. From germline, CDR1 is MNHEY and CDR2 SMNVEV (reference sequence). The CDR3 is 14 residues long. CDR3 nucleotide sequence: TGTGCCAGCTCCGTCGGGTCCTATAATTCACCCCTCCACTTT. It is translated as CASSVGSYNSPLHF.

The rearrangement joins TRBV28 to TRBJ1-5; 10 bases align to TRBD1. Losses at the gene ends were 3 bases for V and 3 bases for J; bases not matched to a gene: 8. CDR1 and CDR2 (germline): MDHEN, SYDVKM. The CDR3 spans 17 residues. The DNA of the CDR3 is TGTGCCAGCAGTTTTGTTAGACAGGGGGCTAACAATCAGCCCCAGCATTTT. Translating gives CASSFVRQGANNQPQHF.

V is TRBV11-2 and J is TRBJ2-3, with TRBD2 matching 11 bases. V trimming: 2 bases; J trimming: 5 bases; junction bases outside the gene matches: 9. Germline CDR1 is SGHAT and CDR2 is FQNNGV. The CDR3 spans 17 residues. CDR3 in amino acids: CASSLLSGRAPVDTQYF. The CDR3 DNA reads TGTGCCAGCAGCTTACTTAGCGGGAGGGCCCCGGTAGATACGCAGTATTTT. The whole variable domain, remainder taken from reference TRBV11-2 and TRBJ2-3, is EAGVAQSPRYKIIEKRQSVAFWCNPISGHATLYWYQQILGQGPKLLIQFQNNGVVDDSQLPKDRFSAERLKGVDSTLKIQPAKLEDSAVYLCASSLLSGRAPVDTQYFGPGTRLTVL.

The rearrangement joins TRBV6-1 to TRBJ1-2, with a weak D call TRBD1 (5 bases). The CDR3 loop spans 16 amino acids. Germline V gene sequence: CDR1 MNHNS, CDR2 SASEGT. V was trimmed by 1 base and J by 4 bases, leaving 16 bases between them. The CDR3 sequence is CASSEGRGSWGYGYTF. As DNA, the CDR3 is TGTGCCAGCAGTGAAGGAAGGGGCAGCTGGGGCTATGGCTACACCTTC.

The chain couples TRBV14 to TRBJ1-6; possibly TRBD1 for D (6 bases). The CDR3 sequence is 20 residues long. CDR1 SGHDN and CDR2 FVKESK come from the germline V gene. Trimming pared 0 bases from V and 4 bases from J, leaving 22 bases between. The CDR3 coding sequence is TGTGCCAGCAGCCAAGATCGGGGTTCGCCCGGGACACTTTATAATTCACCCCTCCACTTT. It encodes CASSQDRGSPGTLYNSPLHF.

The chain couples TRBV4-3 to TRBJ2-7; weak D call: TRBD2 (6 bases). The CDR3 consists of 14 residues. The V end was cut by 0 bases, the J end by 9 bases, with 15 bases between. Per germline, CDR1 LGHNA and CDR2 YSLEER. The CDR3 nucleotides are TGCGCCAGCAGCCAAGACTTCGGCGTGGGGGGGCAGTACTTC. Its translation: CASSQDFGVGGQYF.

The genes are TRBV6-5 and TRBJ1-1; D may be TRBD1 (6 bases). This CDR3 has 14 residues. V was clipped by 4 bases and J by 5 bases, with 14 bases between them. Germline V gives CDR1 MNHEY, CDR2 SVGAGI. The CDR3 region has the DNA TGTGCCAGCAGTTGGACAGCCCCGGGGACTGAAGCTTTCTTT. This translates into CASSWTAPGTEAFF.

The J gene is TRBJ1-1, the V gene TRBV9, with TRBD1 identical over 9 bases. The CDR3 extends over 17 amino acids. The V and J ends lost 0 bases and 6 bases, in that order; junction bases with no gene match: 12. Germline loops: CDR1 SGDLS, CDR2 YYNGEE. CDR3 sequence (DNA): TGTGCCAGCAGCGTAGGAGGGTCAGGGACAGGGCTGCCTGAAGCTTTCTTT. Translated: CASSVGGSGTGLPEAFF. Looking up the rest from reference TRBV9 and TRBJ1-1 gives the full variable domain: DSGVTQTPKHLITATGQRVTLRCSPRSGDLSVYWYQQSLDQGLQFLIQYYNGEERAKGNILERFSAQQFPDLHSELNLSSLELGDSALYFCASSVGGSGTGLPEAFFGQGTRLTVV.

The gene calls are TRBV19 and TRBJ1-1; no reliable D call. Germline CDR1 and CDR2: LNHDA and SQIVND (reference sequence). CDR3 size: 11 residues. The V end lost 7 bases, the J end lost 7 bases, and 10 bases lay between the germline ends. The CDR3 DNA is TGTGCCAGTACGTTAGGCGGTGAAGCTTTCTTT. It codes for CASTLGGEAFF.

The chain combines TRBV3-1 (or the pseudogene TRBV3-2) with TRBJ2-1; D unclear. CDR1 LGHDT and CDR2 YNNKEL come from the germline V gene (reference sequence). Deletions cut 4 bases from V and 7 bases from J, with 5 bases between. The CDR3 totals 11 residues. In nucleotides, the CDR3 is TGTGCCAGCAGCCTAAGGAATGAGCAGTTCTTC. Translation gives CASSLRNEQFF.

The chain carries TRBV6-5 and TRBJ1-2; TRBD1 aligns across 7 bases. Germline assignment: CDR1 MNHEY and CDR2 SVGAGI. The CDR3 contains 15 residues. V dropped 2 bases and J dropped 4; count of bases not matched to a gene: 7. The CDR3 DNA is TGTGCCAGCAGTTACCTGACAGGGTCTGGCTATGGCTACACCTTC. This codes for CASSYLTGSGYGYTF.

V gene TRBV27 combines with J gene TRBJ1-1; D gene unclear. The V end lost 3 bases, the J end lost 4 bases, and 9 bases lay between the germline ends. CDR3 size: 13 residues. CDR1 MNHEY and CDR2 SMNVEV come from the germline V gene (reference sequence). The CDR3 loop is CASSLGSATEAFF. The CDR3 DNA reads TGTGCCAGCAGTTTGGGTTCGGCCACTGAAGCTTTCTTT.

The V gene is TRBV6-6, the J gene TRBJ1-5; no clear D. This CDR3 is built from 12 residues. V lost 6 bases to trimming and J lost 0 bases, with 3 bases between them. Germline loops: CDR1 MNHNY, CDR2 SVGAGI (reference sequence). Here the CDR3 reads CASRNSNQPQHF. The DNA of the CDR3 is TGTGCCAGCAGAAATAGCAATCAGCCCCAGCATTTT.

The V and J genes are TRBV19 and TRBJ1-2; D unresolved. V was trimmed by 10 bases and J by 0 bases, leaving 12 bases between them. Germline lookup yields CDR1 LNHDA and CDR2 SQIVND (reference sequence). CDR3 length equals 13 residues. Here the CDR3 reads CATAKGPNYGYTF. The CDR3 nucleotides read TGTGCCACCGCGAAAGGGCCTAACTATGGCTACACCTTC.

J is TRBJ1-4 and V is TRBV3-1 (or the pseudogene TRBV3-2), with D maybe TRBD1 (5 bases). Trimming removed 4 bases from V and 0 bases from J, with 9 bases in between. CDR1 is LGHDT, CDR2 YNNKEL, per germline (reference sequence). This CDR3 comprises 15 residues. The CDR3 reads CASSPLTATNEKLFF. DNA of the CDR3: TGTGCCAGCAGCCCATTGACAGCAACTAATGAAAAACTGTTTTTT.

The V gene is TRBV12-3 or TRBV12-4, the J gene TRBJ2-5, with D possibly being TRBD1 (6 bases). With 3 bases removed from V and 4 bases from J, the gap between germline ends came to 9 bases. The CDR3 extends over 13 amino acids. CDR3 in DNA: TGTGCCAGCAGTTTTTCAGGGGCAGAGACCCAGTACTTC. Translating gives CASSFSGAETQYF.

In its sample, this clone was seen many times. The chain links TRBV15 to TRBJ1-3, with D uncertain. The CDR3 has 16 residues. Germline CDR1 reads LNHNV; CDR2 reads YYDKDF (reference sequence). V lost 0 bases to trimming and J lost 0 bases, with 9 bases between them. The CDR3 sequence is CATSRDYVSSGNTIYF. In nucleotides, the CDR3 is TGTGCCACCAGCAGAGATTACGTCAGCTCTGGAAACACCATATATTTT.

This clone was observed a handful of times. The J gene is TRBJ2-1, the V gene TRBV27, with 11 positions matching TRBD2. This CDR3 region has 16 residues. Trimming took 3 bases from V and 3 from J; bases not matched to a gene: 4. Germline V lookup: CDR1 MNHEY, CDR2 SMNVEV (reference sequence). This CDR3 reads CASSFLAGGLYNEQFF. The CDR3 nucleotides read TGTGCCAGCAGTTTTTTAGCGGGGGGGCTCTACAATGAGCAGTTCTTC.